The sequence of this T cell receptor (beta chain) was determined in a study of beta chain features in type 1 diabetes listed by TCRdb under 2018. In the study overall: Patients and healthy donors did not differ in mean age, gender distribution, total cell number or subset yield. In the study, TCRB repertoires of sorted circulating CD4+ T cell subsets from recently diagnosed type 1 diabetes patients were compared with those of matched healthy donors. Regulatory and stem cell-like memory subsets were isolated from only 8 patients and roughly eight healthy donors, whereas naive and central memory subsets came from all 30 or so donors. Across all samples, almost 110 million sorted cells were examined, and cell number per subset correlated strongly with RNA yield.

This clone was picked up one time. No antigen is known for it. No much larger clone is present one base from it, and per-base qualities are unavailable. After removal of 7 bases from V and 9 bases from J, the junction retains 11 bases not matched to a gene. The CDR3 contains 14 residues, cysteine and phenylalanine counted. The entry retains the CDR3 DNA only, 42 bases that are in frame from base 1. For CDR1 and CDR2, the germline V gene lists MDHEN and SYDVKM. The High Capacity cDNA Reverse Transcription Kit was used to reverse transcribe all of the isolated RNA, meaning that expressed TCRB transcripts were what got sequenced. Deep immunoSEQ sequencing was applied to naive, central memory and regulatory T cell samples, giving an average of approximately 3.8 million total reads per sample. Sorted cells were lysed in RLT buffer, and RNA was extracted using DNase-treated RNeasy Micro or Mini kits according to cell number. To prevent cross-contamination, each cell subset was processed individually, whereas patient and healthy donor samples were processed jointly. The immunoSEQ multiplex PCR was used to amplify TCRB sequences from cDNA, yielding 87-bp fragments that span the CDR3 region. Sequencing of the amplicons was performed on the Illumina HiSeq platform. Per the original workflow: PCR bias was computationally corrected using synthetic template baselines, reads within Hamming distance 2 were collapsed, and singletons that could not be merged were discarded. Reads were aligned against IMGT to assign V, D and J genes, CDR3 length and insertions or deletions at six rearrangement sites. Within each subset, clonotype counts were normalized to the number of sorted cells before true diversity and Gini coefficients were calculated with the tcR R package. The overlap coefficient, calculated on TCRB nucleotide sequences, was used to measure repertoire sharing. Out-of-frame TCRB sequences from naive cells were analyzed as a proxy for the pre-selection repertoire. What TCRdb holds here is the immuneACCESS table cut down to in-frame rearrangements. Part of the clones is not present; checked against another copy, under half of the missing clones reflect an unresolved V gene, and the others are unexplained. Clone size and the V and J calls come from that table; the DNA yielded D and trimming. The sample includes fewer than 300,000 clones, with roughly 22% observed a single time. The top ten clonotypes cover 0.028% of the sample.

A single peripheral blood draw of 90 to 150 mL on average was collected from each donor into heparinised tubes. Naive, central memory, regulatory and stem cell-like memory CD4+ T cells were sorted on a BD FACSAria II using a panel including CD45RO, CCR7, CD25, CD127, CD95 and CD27. Purity was above 95% for every sorted population. PBMCs were isolated right away by Lymphoprep density gradient centrifugation and were stained directly, without culture. So that batch effects would be minimized, each experiment stained and sorted samples in pairs, pairing one healthy donor with one patient. Here is what the overall study found, with its caveats: Naive, central memory and regulatory TCRB repertoires appeared to be more alike among patients than among healthy donors. At VDJ recombination sites, type 1 diabetes patients had fewer insertions and more deleted nucleotides, which implies abnormalities in thymic rearrangement. Type 1 diabetes patients showed a moderate but significant shortening of TCRB CDR3 length in all four CD4+ subsets. Shorter templates might be favored by PCR, yet because patient and control samples were amplified and corrected together, any such skew would affect both groups equally. HLA sub-analyses involved small numbers of individuals, so any influence of HLA type on TCRB rearrangement remained unresolved. Sequencing cDNA rather than genomic DNA could over-represent highly expressing activated cells, although activation and CD3 levels did not differ between groups.

The sample taken for sequencing was naive CD4+ T cells from blood. The cell subset or site label here, explained by the study, means: true naive CD4+ T cells. The clonotype was recovered from a woman aged 35 to 49 with type 1 diabetes. The rearrangement combines TRBV28 with TRBJ2-1, with 8 middle bases fitting TRBD1. CDR3 sequence: CASTTGQGNGEQFF. The DNA is TGTGCCAGCACCACTGGACAGGGAAACGGTGAGCAGTTCTTC.